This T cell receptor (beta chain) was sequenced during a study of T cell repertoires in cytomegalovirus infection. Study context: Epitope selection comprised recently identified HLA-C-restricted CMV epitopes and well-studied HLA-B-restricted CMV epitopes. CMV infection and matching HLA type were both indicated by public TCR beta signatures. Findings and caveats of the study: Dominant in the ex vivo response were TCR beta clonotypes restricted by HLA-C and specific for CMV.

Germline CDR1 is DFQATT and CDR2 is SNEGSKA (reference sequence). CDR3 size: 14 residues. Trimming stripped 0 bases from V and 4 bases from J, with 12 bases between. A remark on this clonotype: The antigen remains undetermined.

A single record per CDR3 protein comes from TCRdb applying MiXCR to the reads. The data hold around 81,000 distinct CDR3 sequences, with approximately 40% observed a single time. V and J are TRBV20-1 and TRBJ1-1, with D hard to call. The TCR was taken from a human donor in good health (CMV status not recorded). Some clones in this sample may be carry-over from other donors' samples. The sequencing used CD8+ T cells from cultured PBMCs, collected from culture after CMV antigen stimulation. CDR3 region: CSARDKAGTTEAFF. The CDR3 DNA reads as TGCAGTGCTAGAGATAAGGCAGGAACCACTGAAGCTTTCTTT.